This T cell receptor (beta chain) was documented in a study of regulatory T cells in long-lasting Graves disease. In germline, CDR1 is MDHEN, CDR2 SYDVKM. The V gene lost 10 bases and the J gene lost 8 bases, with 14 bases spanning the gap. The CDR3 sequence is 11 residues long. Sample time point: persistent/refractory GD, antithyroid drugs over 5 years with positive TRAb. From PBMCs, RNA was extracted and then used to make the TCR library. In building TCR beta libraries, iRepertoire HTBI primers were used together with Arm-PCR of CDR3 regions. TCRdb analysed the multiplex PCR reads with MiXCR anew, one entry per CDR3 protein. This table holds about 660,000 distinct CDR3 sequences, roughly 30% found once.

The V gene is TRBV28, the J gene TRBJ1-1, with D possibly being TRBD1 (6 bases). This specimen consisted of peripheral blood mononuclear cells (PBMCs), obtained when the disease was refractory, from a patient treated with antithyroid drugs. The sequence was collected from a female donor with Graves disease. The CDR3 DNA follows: TGTGCCACCACAGGGATAACAGAAGCTTTCTTT. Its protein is CATTGITEAFF.